Listed here is a single T cell receptor (beta chain). The antigen remains unidentified. Sequencing used immunoSEQ multiplex PCR; TCRdb keeps in-frame clones, though not all of them. Here the sample spans tens of thousands of clones, 84% being singletons. This sample is part of a study of OX40 agonist ivuxolimab in advanced cancers. Study-wide results and caveats: Still undetermined is the antigen specificity of the expanded peripheral T cells.

Germline V gene sequence: CDR1 MNHEY, CDR2 SVGAGI. The junction had 7 bases not matched to a gene; V was cut back by 6 bases and J by 0 bases. This CDR3 has 15 residues. The chain employs TRBV6-5 and TRBJ2-5; 7 nucleotides align to TRBD2. This receptor was obtained from an adult with an advanced solid tumor such as melanoma, head and neck, liver or kidney cancer. This specimen was CD4+ or CD8+ T cells sorted from blood, taken in a trial of the OX40 agonist ivuxolimab. CDR3 region: CASRTGREHQETQYF. CDR3 sequence (DNA): TGTGCCAGCAGAACGGGGCGGGAGCACCAAGAGACCCAGTACTTC.